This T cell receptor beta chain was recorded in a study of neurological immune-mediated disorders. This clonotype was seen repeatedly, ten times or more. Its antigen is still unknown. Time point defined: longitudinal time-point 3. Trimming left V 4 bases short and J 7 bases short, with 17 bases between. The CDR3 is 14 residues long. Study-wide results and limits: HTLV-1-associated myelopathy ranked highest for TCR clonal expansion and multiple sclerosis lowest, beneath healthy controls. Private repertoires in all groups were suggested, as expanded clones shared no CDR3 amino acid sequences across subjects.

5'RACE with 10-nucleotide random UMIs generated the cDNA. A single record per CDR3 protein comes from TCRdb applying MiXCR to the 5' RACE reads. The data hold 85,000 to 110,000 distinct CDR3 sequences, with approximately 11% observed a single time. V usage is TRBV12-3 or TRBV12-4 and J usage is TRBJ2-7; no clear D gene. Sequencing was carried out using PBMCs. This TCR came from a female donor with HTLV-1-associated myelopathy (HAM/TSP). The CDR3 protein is CASSSPGPLWEQYF. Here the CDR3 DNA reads TGTGCCAGCAGTTCGCCGGGCCCACTCTGGGAGCAGTACTTC.